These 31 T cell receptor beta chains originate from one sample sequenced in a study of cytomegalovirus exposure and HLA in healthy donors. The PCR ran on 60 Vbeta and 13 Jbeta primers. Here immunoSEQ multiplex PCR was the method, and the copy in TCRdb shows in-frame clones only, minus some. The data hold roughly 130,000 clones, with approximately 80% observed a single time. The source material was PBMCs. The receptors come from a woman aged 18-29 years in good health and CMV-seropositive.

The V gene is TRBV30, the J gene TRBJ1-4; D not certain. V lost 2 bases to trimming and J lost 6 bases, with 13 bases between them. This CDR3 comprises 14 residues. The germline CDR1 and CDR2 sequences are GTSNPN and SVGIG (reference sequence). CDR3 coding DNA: TGTGCCTGGAGTCCTTCCGTTCTATATGAAAAACTGTTTTTT. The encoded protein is CAWSPSVLYEKLFF. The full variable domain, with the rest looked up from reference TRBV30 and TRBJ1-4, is SQTIHQWPATLVQPVGSPLSLECTVEGTSNPNLYWYRQAAGRGLQLLFYSVGIGQISSEVPQNLSASRPQDRQFILSSKKLLLSDSGFYLCAWSPSVLYEKLFFGSGTQLSVL.

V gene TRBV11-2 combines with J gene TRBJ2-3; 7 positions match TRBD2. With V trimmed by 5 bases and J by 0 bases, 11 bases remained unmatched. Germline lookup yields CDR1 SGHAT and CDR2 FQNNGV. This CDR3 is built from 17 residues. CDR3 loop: CASSQGLTTSSTDTQYF. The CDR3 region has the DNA TGTGCCAGCAGCCAGGGACTAACGACATCTAGCACAGATACGCAGTATTTT.

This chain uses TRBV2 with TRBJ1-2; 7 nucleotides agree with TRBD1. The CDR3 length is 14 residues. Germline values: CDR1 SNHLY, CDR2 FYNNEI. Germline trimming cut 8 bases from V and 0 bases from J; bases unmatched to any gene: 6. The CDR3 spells CASARTGSNYGYTF. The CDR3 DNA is TGTGCCAGCGCCAGGACAGGTTCTAACTATGGCTACACCTTC. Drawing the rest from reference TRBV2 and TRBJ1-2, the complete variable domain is EPEVTQTPSHQVTQMGQEVILRCVPISNHLYFYWYRQILGQKVEFLVSFYNNEISEKSEIFDDQFSVERPDGSNFTLKIRSTKLEDSAMYFCASARTGSNYGYTFGSGTRLTVV.

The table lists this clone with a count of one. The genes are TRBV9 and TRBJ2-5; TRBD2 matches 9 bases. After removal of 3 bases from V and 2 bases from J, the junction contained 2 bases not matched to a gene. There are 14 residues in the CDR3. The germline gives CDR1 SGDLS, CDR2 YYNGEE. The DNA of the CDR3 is TGTGCCAGCAGCGCAAGCGGGGGGCAAGAGACCCAGTACTTC. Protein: CASSASGGQETQYF. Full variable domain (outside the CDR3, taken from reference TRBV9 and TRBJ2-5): DSGVTQTPKHLITATGQRVTLRCSPRSGDLSVYWYQQSLDQGLQFLIQYYNGEERAKGNILERFSAQQFPDLHSELNLSSLELGDSALYFCASSASGGQETQYFGPGTRLLVL.

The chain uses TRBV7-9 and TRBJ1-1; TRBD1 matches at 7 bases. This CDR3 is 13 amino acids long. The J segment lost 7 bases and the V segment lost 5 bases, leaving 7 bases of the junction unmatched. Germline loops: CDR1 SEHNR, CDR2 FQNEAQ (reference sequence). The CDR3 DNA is TGTGCCAGCAGCCGAACAGGGGTGGGTGAAGCTTTCTTT. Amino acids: CASSRTGVGEAFF.

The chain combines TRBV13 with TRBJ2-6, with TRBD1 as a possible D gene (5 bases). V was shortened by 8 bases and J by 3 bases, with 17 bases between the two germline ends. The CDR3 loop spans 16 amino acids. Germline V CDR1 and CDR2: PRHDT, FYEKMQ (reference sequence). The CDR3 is CASRRILGRGANVLTF. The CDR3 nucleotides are TGTGCCAGCCGTAGGATCTTGGGGCGTGGGGCCAACGTCCTGACTTTC.

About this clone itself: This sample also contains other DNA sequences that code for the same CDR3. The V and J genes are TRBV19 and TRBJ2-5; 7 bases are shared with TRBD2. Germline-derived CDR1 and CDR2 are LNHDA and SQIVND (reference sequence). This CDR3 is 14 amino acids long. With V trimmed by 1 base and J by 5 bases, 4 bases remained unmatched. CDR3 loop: CASSIAGGGETQYF. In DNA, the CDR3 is TGTGCCAGTAGTATAGCCGGGGGAGGGGAGACCCAGTACTTC.

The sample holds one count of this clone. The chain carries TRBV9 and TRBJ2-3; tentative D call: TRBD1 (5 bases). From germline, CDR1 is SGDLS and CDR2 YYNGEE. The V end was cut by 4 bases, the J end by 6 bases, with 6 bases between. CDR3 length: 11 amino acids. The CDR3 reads CASSPGDTQYF. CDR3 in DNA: TGTGCCAGCAGCCCAGGGGATACGCAGTATTTT.

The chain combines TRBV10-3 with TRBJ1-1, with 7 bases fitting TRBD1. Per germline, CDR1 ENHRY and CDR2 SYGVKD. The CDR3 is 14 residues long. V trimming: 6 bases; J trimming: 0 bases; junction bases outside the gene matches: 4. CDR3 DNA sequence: TGTGCCATCAGGCCGGGACAGTTGAACACTGAAGCTTTCTTT. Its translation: CAIRPGQLNTEAFF.

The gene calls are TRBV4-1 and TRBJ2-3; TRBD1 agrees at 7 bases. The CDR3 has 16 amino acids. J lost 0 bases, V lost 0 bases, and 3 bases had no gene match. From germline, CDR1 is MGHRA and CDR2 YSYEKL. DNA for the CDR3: TGCGCCAGCAGCCAAGATGAGGGGGCCAGCACAGATACGCAGTATTTT. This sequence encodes CASSQDEGASTDTQYF.

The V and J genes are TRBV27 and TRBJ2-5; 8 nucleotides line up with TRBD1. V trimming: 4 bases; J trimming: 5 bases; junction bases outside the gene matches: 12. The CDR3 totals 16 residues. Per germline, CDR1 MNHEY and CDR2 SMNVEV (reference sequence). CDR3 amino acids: CASSSLDRGGWETQYF. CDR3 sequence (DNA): TGTGCCAGCAGTTCCCTCGACAGGGGAGGTTGGGAGACCCAGTACTTC.

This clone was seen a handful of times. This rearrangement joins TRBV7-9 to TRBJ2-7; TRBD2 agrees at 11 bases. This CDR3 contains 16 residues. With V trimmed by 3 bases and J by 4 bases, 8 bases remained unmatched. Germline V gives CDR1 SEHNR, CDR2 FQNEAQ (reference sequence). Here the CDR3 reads CASSFVGLAGGYEQYF. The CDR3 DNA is TGTGCCAGCAGCTTTGTCGGGCTAGCGGGGGGATACGAGCAGTACTTC.

The DNA for the CDR3 is TGTGCCAGCAGCTTAGAAGGGACAGGGAGCTCCTACAATGAGCAGTTCTTC. Residues: CASSLEGTGSSYNEQFF. The chain employs TRBV7-9 and TRBJ2-1, with 9 bases that match TRBD1. The CDR3 extends over 17 amino acids. Per germline, CDR1 SEHNR and CDR2 FQNEAQ (reference sequence). V shed 1 base and J 0 bases; nucleotides not matched to a gene: 4.

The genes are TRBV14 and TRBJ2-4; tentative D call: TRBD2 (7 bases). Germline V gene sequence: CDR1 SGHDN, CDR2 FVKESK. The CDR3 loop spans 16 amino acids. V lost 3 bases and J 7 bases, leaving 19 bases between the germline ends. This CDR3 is CASSHKTLGGRNIQYF. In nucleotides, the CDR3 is TGTGCCAGCAGCCATAAGACCTTGGGGGGGCGGAACATTCAGTACTTC.

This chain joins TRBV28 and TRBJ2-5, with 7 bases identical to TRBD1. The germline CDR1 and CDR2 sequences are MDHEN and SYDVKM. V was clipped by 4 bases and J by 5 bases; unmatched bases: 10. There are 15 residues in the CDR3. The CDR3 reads CASSWDSHLLETQYF. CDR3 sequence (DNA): TGTGCCAGCAGTTGGGACAGCCATCTCTTGGAGACCCAGTACTTC.

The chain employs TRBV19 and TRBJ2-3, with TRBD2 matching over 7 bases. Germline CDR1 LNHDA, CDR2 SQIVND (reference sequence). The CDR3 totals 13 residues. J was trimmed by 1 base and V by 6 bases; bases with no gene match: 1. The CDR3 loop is CASSLAGTDTQYF. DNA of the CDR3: TGTGCCAGTAGCCTAGCGGGCACAGATACGCAGTATTTT.

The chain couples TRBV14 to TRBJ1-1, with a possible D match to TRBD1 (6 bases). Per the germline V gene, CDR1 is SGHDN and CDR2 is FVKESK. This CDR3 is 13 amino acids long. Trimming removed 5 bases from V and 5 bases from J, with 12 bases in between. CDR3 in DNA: TGTGCCAGCAGCTACACCAGGGGAACTGAAGCTTTCTTT. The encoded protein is CASSYTRGTEAFF.

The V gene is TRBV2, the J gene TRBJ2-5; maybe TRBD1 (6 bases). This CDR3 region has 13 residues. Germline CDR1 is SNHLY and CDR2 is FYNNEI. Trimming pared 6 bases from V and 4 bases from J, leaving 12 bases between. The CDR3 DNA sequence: TGTGCCAGCAGGGGGGACAACCTAGAGACCCAGTACTTC. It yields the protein CASRGDNLETQYF. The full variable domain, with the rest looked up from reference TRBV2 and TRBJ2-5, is EPEVTQTPSHQVTQMGQEVILRCVPISNHLYFYWYRQILGQKVEFLVSFYNNEISEKSEIFDDQFSVERPDGSNFTLKIRSTKLEDSAMYFCASRGDNLETQYFGPGTRLLVL.

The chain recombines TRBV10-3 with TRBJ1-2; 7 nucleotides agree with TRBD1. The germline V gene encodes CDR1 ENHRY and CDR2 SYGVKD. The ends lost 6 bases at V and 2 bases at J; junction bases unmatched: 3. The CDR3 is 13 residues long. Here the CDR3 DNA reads TGTGCCATCAGCCCGGGACAGAACTATGGCTACACCTTC. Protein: CAISPGQNYGYTF.

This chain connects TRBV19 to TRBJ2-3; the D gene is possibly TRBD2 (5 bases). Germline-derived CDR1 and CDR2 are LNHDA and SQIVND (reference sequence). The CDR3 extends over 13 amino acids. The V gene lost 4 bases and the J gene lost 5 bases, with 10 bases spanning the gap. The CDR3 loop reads CASSNPAGDTQYF. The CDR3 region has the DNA TGTGCCAGTAGTAACCCCGCGGGAGATACGCAGTATTTT.

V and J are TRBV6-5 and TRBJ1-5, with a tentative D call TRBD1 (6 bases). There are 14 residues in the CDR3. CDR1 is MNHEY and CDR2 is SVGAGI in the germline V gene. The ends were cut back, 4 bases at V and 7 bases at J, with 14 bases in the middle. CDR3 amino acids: CASSSSVQGQPQHF. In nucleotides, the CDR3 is TGTGCCAGCAGTTCCTCGGTCCAGGGGCAGCCCCAGCATTTT.

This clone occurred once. Written as DNA, the CDR3 is TGTGCCTGGAGCAAAAGCCTGAACACTGAAGCTTTCTTT. Its translation is CAWSKSLNTEAFF. The chain has TRBV30 and TRBJ1-1, with D uncertain. Germline V gene sequence: CDR1 GTSNPN, CDR2 SVGIG (reference sequence). With 3 bases removed from V and 0 bases from J, the gap between germline ends came to 8 bases. The CDR3 is 13 amino acids.

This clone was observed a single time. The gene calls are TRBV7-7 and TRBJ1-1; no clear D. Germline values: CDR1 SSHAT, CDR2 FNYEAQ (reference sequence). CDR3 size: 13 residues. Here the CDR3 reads CARNLQVNTEAFF. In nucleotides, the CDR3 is TGTGCTAGAAACCTGCAGGTGAACACTGAAGCTTTCTTT.

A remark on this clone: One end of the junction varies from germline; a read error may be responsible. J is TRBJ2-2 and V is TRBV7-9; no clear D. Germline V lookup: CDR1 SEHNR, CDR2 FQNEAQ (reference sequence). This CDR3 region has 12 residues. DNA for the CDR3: TGTTCCAGCAGCTTTCAGTCCGGGGAGCTGTTTTTT. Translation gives CSSSFQSGELFF.

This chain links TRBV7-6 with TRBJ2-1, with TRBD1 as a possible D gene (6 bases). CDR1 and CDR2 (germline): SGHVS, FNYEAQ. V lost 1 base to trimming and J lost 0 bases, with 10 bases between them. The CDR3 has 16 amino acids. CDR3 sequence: CASSLVQGSSYNEQFF. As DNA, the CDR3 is TGTGCCAGCAGCTTAGTACAGGGCAGCTCCTACAATGAGCAGTTCTTC.

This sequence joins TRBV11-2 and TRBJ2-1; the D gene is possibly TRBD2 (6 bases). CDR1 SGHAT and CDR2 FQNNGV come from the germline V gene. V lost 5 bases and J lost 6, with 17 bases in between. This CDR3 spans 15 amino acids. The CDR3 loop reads CASSHLRGRLNEQFF. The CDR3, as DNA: TGTGCCAGCAGCCACCTGCGGGGACGCCTCAATGAGCAGTTCTTC.

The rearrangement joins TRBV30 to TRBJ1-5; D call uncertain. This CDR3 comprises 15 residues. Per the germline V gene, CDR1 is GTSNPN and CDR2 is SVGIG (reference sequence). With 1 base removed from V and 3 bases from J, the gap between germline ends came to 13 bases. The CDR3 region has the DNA TGTGCCTGGAGTGGGGCAGATCCACCCAATCAGCCCCAGCATTTT. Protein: CAWSGADPPNQPQHF.

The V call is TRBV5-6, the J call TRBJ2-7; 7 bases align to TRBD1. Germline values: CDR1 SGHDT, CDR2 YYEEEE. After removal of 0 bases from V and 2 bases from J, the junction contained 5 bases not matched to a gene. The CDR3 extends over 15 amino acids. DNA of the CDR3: TGTGCCAGCAGCTTGGTAGGGGACAGCACCTACGAGCAGTACTTC. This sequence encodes CASSLVGDSTYEQYF. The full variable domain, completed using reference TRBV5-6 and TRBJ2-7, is DAGVTQSPTHLIKTRGQQVTLRCSPKSGHDTVSWYQQALGQGPQFIFQYYEEEERQRGNFPDRFSGHQFPNYSSELNVNALLLGDSALYLCASSLVGDSTYEQYFGPGTRLTVT.

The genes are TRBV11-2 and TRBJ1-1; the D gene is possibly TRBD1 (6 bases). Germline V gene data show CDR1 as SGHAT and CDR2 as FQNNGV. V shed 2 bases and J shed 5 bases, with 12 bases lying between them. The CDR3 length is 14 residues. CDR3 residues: CASSLTHRGTEAFF. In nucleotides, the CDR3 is TGTGCCAGCAGCTTAACTCATAGGGGGACTGAAGCTTTCTTT. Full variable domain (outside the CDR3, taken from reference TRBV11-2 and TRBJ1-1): EAGVAQSPRYKIIEKRQSVAFWCNPISGHATLYWYQQILGQGPKLLIQFQNNGVVDDSQLPKDRFSAERLKGVDSTLKIQPAKLEDSAVYLCASSLTHRGTEAFFGQGTRLTVV.

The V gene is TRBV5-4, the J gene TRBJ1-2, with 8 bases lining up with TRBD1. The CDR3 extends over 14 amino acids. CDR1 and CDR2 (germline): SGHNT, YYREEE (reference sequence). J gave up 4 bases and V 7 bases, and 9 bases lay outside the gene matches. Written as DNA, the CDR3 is TGTGCCAGCGGGAAGGACAGGGCTCTCTATGGCTACACCTTC. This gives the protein CASGKDRALYGYTF.

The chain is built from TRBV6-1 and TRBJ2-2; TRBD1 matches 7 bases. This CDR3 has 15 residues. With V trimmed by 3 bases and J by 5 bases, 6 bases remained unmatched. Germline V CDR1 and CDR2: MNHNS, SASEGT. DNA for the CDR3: TGTGCCAGCAGTGACGGACAGGACTTGACCGGGGAGCTGTTTTTT. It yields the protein CASSDGQDLTGELFF.